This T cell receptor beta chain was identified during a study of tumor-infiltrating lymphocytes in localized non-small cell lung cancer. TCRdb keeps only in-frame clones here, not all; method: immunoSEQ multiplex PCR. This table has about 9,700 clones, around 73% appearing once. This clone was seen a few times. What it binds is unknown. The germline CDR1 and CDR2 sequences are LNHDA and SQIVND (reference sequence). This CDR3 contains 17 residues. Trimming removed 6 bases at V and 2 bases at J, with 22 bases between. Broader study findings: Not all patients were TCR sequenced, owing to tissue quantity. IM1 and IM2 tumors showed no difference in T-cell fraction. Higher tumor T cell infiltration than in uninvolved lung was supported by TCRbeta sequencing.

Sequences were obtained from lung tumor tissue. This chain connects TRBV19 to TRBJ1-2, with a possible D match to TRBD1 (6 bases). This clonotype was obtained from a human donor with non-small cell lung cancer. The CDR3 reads CASSRDQSRGRNYGYTF. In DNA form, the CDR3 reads TGTGCCAGTAGCAGAGATCAATCCAGGGGCCGCAACTATGGCTACACCTTC.